One sample yielded the 22 T cell receptor beta chains listed below, sequenced in a study of Graves' ophthalmopathy and Graves' hyperthyroidism. Amplified material comprised TCR beta CDR3 regions derived from RNA transcripts. HTBI primers primed a first-round RT-PCR, and a second-round multiplex PCR followed. In TCRdb, the multiplex PCR reads were re-called with MiXCR into one record per CDR3 protein. The sample has 300,000 to 400,000 distinct CDR3 sequences, roughly 15% seen once. The sequenced sample was peripheral blood. These receptors all stem from an adult man with Graves' ophthalmopathy.

This clonotype was counted many times. This chain links TRBV5-1 with TRBJ1-1; D is ambiguous. V dropped 0 bases and J dropped 3 bases, with 9 bases sitting between them. This CDR3 comprises 14 residues. Per the germline V gene, CDR1 is SGHRS and CDR2 is YFSETQ. The CDR3 DNA reads TGCGCCAGCAGCTTGGGGGTGGCACACACTGAAGCTTTCTTT. It yields the protein CASSLGVAHTEAFF.

This clonotype was seen repeatedly, ten times or more. This chain joins TRBV4-1 and TRBJ2-5, with TRBD2 matching 10 bases. V gave up 2 bases and J gave up 5 bases; unmatched junction bases: 11. CDR3 length equals 17 residues. In germline, CDR1 is MGHRA, CDR2 YSYEKL. The CDR3 DNA is TGCGCCAGCAGCCAAAGGGTGCTAGCGGGGGCCAGGGAGACCCAGTACTTC. This sequence encodes CASSQRVLAGARETQYF.

The table lists this clonotype with many counts. This chain uses TRBV12-3 or TRBV12-4 with TRBJ2-5; TRBD1 is a possible D gene (5 bases). The CDR3 is 12 residues long. The V end lost 5 bases, the J end lost 3 bases, and 7 bases lay between the germline ends. The CDR3 sequence is CASSPREETQYF. In DNA form, the CDR3 reads TGTGCCAGCAGTCCCAGGGAAGAGACCCAGTACTTC.

This clonotype was observed many times. The chain uses TRBV5-6 and TRBJ1-1, with 7 positions matching TRBD1. J was trimmed by 0 bases and V by 5 bases; bases with no gene match: 13. Germline V gene lookup returns CDR1 SGHDT and CDR2 YYEEEE. The CDR3 sequence is 17 residues long. The CDR3 here is CASSRTTGVAVNTEAFF. CDR3 nucleotides: TGTGCCAGCAGTCGTACTACAGGGGTCGCGGTGAACACTGAAGCTTTCTTT.

This clonotype was counted at least ten times. An end of the junction differs from the germline gene, which may be a read error. The chain is built from TRBV12-3 or TRBV12-4 and TRBJ1-1; D unresolved. This CDR3 has 11 residues. The CDR3 nucleotides are TGTGCCAGCGGTTTAGGGCCGGCGGCTTTCTTT. It yields the protein CASGLGPAAFF.

This clonotype was detected many times. The chain has TRBV19 and TRBJ1-2; 8 nucleotides match TRBD1. V lost 5 bases and J lost 4; bases outside the gene matches: 9. Per the germline V gene, CDR1 is LNHDA and CDR2 is SQIVND (reference sequence). This CDR3 has 15 residues. CDR3 region: CASSPRGQDAYGYTF. The CDR3 DNA reads as TGTGCCAGTAGTCCCCGGGGACAGGACGCCTATGGCTACACCTTC. Full variable domain (outside the CDR3, taken from reference TRBV19 and TRBJ1-2): DGGITQSPKYLFRKEGQNVTLSCEQNLNHDAMYWYRQDPGQGLRLIYYSQIVNDFQKGDIAEGYSVSREKKESFPLTVTSAQKNPTAFYLCASSPRGQDAYGYTFGSGTRLTVV.

This clonotype was seen at least ten times. The V call is TRBV7-2, the J call TRBJ2-3, with a possible D match to TRBD2 (6 bases). Germline CDR1 is SGHTA and CDR2 is FQGNSA. V was trimmed by 1 base and J by 3 bases, leaving 8 bases between them. The CDR3 is 14 residues long. This CDR3 reads CASSLGLVTDTQYF. The CDR3 bases are TGTGCCAGCAGCTTAGGACTAGTTACAGATACGCAGTATTTT.

This clonotype was counted ten times or more. The V and J genes are TRBV30 and TRBJ2-7; 7 nucleotides line up with TRBD1. The CDR3 runs to 14 residues. CDR1 is GTSNPN and CDR2 is SVGIG in the germline V gene (reference sequence). V shed 3 bases, J shed 2 bases, and the junction held 7 bases outside the gene matches. The CDR3 DNA reads as TGTGCCTGGAGCCTTACAGGGGCAACCTACGAGCAGTACTTC. It codes for CAWSLTGATYEQYF.

The chain uses TRBV6-2 or TRBV6-3 and TRBJ2-5; no reliable D call. The J call is uncertain, as TRBJ2-7 better fits the DNA end. The CDR3 length is 13 residues. Germline V CDR1 and CDR2: MNHEY, SVGEGT. The CDR3 loop is CATSKMVSYEQYF. The DNA for the CDR3 is TGTGCCACTTCAAAGATGGTCTCCTACGAGCAGTACTTC.

Ten or more counts support this clonotype. V is TRBV30 and J is TRBJ1-6; TRBD1 aligns across 10 bases. The germline V gene encodes CDR1 GTSNPN and CDR2 SVGIG (reference sequence). V was pared by 8 bases and J by 3 bases, with 7 bases of the junction left unmatched. This CDR3 contains 15 residues. CDR3 nucleotides: TGTGCCCGTAAGACAGGGGGCGACTATAATTCACCCCTCCACTTT. It encodes CARKTGGDYNSPLHF.

This clonotype occurred many times. V and J are TRBV2 and TRBJ1-2, with 7 bases aligning to TRBD1. CDR1 is SNHLY, CDR2 FYNNEI, per germline. The CDR3 runs to 15 residues. The ends lost 1 base at V and 4 bases at J; junction bases unmatched: 6. This chain's CDR3 is CASSEGPGGIYGYTF. CDR3 nucleotides: TGTGCCAGCAGTGAAGGCCCAGGGGGTATCTATGGCTACACCTTC.

This clonotype occurred many times. The V and J genes are TRBV20-1 and TRBJ2-2; D is uncertain. The germline CDR1 and CDR2 sequences are DFQATT and SNEGSKA (reference sequence). V gave up 0 bases and J gave up 5 bases, with 7 bases separating them. CDR3 length: 13 amino acids. The CDR3 nucleotides read TGCAGTGCTAGAGATTCGGAAACCGGGGAGCTGTTTTTT. Its translation: CSARDSETGELFF.

In this sample, this clonotype turned up once. The genes are TRBV6-1 and TRBJ2-7, with a possible D match to TRBD1 (6 bases). The V end lost 4 bases, the J end lost 0 bases, and 13 bases lay between the germline ends. Germline CDR1 reads MNHNS; CDR2 reads SASEGT. The CDR3 has 15 amino acids. The CDR3 DNA is TGTGCCAGCAGTGTCACAGGGTCCCCCTCCTACGAGCAGTACTTC. As protein: CASSVTGSPSYEQYF.

This clonotype was observed at least ten times. J is TRBJ1-5 and V is TRBV30; D remains ambiguous. The CDR3 extends over 16 amino acids. V was trimmed by 0 bases and J by 1 base, leaving 13 bases between them. CDR1 GTSNPN and CDR2 SVGIG come from the germline V gene (reference sequence). For the CDR3, the DNA is TGTGCCTGGAGTGTACTTGGGCTAGGGAGCAATCAGCCCCAGCATTTT. Amino acid sequence: CAWSVLGLGSNQPQHF. The entire variable domain, with the rest obtained from reference TRBV30 and TRBJ1-5, is as follows: SQTIHQWPATLVQPVGSPLSLECTVEGTSNPNLYWYRQAAGRGLQLLFYSVGIGQISSEVPQNLSASRPQDRQFILSSKKLLLSDSGFYLCAWSVLGLGSNQPQHFGDGTRLSIL.

This clonotype appeared many times. V usage is TRBV6-4 and J usage is TRBJ1-2; TRBD1 aligns across 9 bases. The CDR3 has 17 residues. Germline V gene data show CDR1 as MRHNA and CDR2 as SNTAGT. The junction had 12 bases not matched to a gene; V was cut back by 6 bases and J by 1 base. CDR3 amino acids: CASSSHGQGILNYGYTF. The CDR3 coding sequence is TGTGCCAGCAGCAGCCATGGACAGGGGATTCTTAACTATGGCTACACCTTC.

This clonotype was observed at least ten times. The chain combines TRBV12-3 or TRBV12-4 with TRBJ1-1; TRBD1 matches at 7 bases. This CDR3 contains 15 residues. With 7 bases clipped from V and 2 bases from J, the junction kept 10 bases outside the gene matches. CDR3 in DNA: TGTGCCAGCACCAAGAAGGGGGCCGCAAACACTGAAGCTTTCTTT. It translates to CASTKKGAANTEAFF.

The gene calls are TRBV29-1 and TRBJ2-5, with D perhaps matching TRBD1 (5 bases). The CDR3 sequence is 13 residues long. The germline CDR1 and CDR2 sequences are SQVTM and ANQGSEA. The V and J ends lost 4 bases and 4 bases respectively, with 13 bases between them. The CDR3 sequence is CSVASRQGETQYF. The CDR3 DNA reads as TGCAGCGTTGCCTCTCGGCAGGGAGAGACCCAGTACTTC.

This clonotype appeared many times. J is TRBJ1-2 and V is TRBV12-3 or TRBV12-4; TRBD1 is a possible D gene (5 bases). Trimming left V 4 bases short and J 5 bases short, with 14 bases between. CDR3 size: 14 residues. CDR3 bases: TGTGCCAGCAGTTCCCTCACAGGTGGATATGGCTACACCTTC. This gives the protein CASSSLTGGYGYTF.

The V and J genes are TRBV30 and TRBJ1-6, with 7 nucleotides matching TRBD1. V lost 1 base and J lost 7; bases outside the gene matches: 4. This CDR3 is built from 14 residues. The germline V gene has CDR1 GTSNPN and CDR2 SVGIG (reference sequence). CDR3: CAWSGTGPNSPLHF. Written as DNA, the CDR3 is TGTGCCTGGAGTGGGACAGGCCCAAATTCACCCCTCCACTTT.

This clonotype was counted ten times or more. The gene calls are TRBV7-2 and TRBJ1-5; D possibly corresponds to TRBD1 (5 bases). Germline V lookup: CDR1 SGHTA, CDR2 FQGNSA. The CDR3 totals 15 residues. Trimming removed 2 bases at V and 6 bases at J, with 14 bases between. Here the CDR3 reads CASSLSGGVTQPQHF. The CDR3, as DNA: TGTGCCAGCAGCTTAAGTGGGGGGGTGACTCAGCCCCAGCATTTT. Full variable domain (rest looked up from reference TRBV7-2 and TRBJ1-5): GAGVSQSPSNKVTEKGKDVELRCDPISGHTALYWYRQSLGQGLEFLIYFQGNSAPDKSGLPSDRFSAERTGGSVSTLTIQRTQQEDSAVYLCASSLSGGVTQPQHFGDGTRLSIL.

This clonotype was recorded at least ten times. The chain carries TRBV12-3 or TRBV12-4 and TRBJ2-5; TRBD1 aligns across 7 bases. With 6 bases clipped from V and 4 bases from J, the junction kept 8 bases outside the gene matches. The CDR3 consists of 14 residues. CDR3 sequence (DNA): TGTGCCAGCAGCCGAGACAGGGCCAGAGAGACCCAGTACTTC. This encodes CASSRDRARETQYF.

This clonotype was recorded at least ten times. V gene TRBV30 combines with J gene TRBJ2-7; perhaps TRBD1 as D (7 bases). Trimming stripped 4 bases from V and 0 bases from J, with 19 bases between. CDR1 GTSNPN and CDR2 SVGIG come from the germline V gene (reference sequence). There are 16 residues in the CDR3. This CDR3 is CAWTWRGQSGSYEQYF. CDR3 in DNA: TGTGCCTGGACCTGGAGGGGGCAGTCCGGCTCCTACGAGCAGTACTTC.